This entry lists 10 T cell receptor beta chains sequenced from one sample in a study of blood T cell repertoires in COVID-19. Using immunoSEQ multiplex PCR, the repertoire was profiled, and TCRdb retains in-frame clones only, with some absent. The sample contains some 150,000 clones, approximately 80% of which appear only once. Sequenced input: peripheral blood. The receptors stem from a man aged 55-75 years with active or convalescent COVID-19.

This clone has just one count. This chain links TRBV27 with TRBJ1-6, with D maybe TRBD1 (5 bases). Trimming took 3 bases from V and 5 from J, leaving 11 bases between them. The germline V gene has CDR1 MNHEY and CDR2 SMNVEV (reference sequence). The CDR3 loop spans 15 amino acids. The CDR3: CASSFPPGNNSPLHF. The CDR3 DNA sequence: TGTGCCAGCAGTTTCCCTCCAGGGAATAATTCACCCCTCCACTTT.

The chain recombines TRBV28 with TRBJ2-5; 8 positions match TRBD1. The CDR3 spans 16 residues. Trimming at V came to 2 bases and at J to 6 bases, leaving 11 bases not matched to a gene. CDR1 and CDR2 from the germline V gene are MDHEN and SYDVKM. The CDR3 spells CASSLARGPYAQTQYF. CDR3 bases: TGTGCCAGCAGTTTAGCCAGGGGGCCCTATGCGCAGACCCAGTACTTC. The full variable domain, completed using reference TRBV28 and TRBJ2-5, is DVKVTQSSRYLVKRTGEKVFLECVQDMDHENMFWYRQDPGLGLRLIYFSYDVKMKEKGDIPEGYSVSREKKERFSLILESASTNQTSMYLCASSLARGPYAQTQYFGPGTRLLVL.

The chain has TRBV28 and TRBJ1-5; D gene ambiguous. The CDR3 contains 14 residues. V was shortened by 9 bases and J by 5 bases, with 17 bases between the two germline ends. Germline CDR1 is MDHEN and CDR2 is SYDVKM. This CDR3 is CASFQAPFDQPQHF. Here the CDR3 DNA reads TGTGCCAGTTTTCAGGCTCCGTTTGATCAGCCCCAGCATTTT.

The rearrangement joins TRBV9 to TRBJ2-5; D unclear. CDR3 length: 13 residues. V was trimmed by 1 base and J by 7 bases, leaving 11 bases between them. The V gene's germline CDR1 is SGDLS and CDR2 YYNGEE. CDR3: CASSVQDGGTQYF. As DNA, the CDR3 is TGTGCCAGCAGCGTACAGGATGGTGGGACCCAGTACTTC.

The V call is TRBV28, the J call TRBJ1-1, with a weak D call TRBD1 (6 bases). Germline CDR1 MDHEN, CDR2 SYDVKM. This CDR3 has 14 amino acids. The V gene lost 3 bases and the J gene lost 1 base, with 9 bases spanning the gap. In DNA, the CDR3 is TGTGCCAGCAGTTTCGGGGGGGCGAACACTGAAGCTTTCTTT. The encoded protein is CASSFGGANTEAFF.

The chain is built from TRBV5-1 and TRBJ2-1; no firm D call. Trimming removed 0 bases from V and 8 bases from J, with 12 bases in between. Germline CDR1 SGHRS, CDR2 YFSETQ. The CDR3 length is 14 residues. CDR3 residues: CASSLGAPVHEQFF. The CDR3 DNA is TGCGCCAGCAGCTTGGGGGCCCCAGTCCATGAGCAGTTCTTC.

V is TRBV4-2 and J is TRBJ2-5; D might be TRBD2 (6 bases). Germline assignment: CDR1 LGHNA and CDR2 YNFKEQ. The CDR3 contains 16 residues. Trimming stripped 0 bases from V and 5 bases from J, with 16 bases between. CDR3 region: CASSQDGEVREETQYF. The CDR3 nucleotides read TGTGCCAGCAGCCAAGATGGGGAGGTGAGAGAGGAGACCCAGTACTTC.

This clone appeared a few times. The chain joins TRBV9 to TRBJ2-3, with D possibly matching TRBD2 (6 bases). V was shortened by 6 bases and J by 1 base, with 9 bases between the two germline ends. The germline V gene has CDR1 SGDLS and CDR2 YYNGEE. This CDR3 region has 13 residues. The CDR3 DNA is TGTGCCAGCACTAGCGCGGGCACAGATACGCAGTATTTT. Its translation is CASTSAGTDTQYF.

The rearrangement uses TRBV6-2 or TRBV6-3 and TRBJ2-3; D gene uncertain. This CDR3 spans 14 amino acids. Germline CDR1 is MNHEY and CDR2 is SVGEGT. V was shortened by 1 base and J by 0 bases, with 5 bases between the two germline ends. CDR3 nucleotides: TGTGCCAGCAGTTACTACACGAGCACAGATACGCAGTATTTT. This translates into CASSYYTSTDTQYF.

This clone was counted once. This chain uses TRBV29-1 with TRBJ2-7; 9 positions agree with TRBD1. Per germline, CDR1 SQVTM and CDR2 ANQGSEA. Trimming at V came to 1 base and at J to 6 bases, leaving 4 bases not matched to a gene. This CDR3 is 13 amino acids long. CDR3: CSVEVDRGREQYF. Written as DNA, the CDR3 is TGCAGCGTTGAAGTGGACAGGGGACGCGAGCAGTACTTC.